The present entry profiles one T cell receptor beta chain with its context. The antigen is unknown. These data belong to a study of OX40 agonist ivuxolimab in advanced cancers. The junction had 13 bases not matched to a gene; V was cut back by 0 bases and J by 5 bases. Germline-derived CDR1 and CDR2 are SNHLY and FYNNEI. CDR3 length: 19 residues. At cycle 4 day 1, cycle 7 day 1, and baseline, blood was sampled. Study-wide results and limits: Expanded clones tended on average to be more numerous among CD8+ T cells than CD4+.

Clones were sequenced by immunoSEQ multiplex PCR, and TCRdb holds only the in-frame ones, with some missing. The sample has approximately 51,000 clones; 65% to 85% are singletons. The chain links TRBV2 to TRBJ2-1, with 10 bases aligning to TRBD2. Source: CD4+ or CD8+ T cells sorted from blood, taken in a trial of the OX40 agonist ivuxolimab. The source of this sequence is an adult with an advanced solid tumor such as melanoma, head and neck, liver or kidney cancer. CDR3 sequence (DNA): TGTGCCAGCAGTGAAGCGCTAAGCGGGAGGGCCCTTCTCGACAATGAGCAGTTCTTC. As protein: CASSEALSGRALLDNEQFF.